This record covers a single TCR beta chain. Its antigen is still unknown. No much larger clone is present one base from it, and per-base qualities are unavailable. The source of the sample is a study of preoperative IRX-2 immunotherapy in early breast cancer (dated by TCRdb to about 2019). The library was obtained by the immunoSEQ multiplex PCR assay. TCRdb holds this immuneACCESS table with in-frame rearrangements only. Some clones are missing; in checked studies, unresolved V genes explain under half, and the rest has no known cause. This sample comprises roughly 25,000 clones, approximately 95% of them detected only once. The ten largest account for about a sixth of the sample. The germline V gene (reference sequence) provides CDR1 MNHNY and CDR2 SVGAGI. Trimming costs V 5 bases and J 7 bases, and their ends lie 11 bases apart. The cysteine opens and the phenylalanine closes a CDR3 of 12 amino acids. Only CDR3 DNA is held: 36 bases, read in frame from base 1.

This sample's treatment or condition label indicates: preoperative locoregional IRX-2 cytokine immunotherapy. The samples were obtained from a phase Ib study that tested preoperative, locoregional IRX-2 cytokine immunotherapy meant to prime immune responses. Patients with early-stage breast cancer who were given IRX-2 before surgery served as donors. The clonotype comes from a human donor with breast cancer. Sample: tumor tissue, taken after IRX-2 immunotherapy. The chain was built from TRBV6-6 and TRBJ1-2, and possibly TRBD1, on 5 matching bases. The CDR3 here reads CASSQLGLGYTF. The base sequence is TGTGCCAGCAGTCAATTGGGACTTGGCTACACCTTC.